The source of this TCR beta chain is a study of cytomegalovirus exposure and HLA in healthy donors. This PCR relied on a set of 60 Vbeta primers and 13 Jbeta primers. TCRdb keeps only in-frame clones here, not all; method: immunoSEQ multiplex PCR. This sample yields approximately 190,000 clones, of which around 83% are seen a single time; about 1.7% belongs to the top ten. Healthy bone marrow donors made up the donor group. This CDR3 has 14 residues. V gave up 4 bases and J gave up 6 bases, with 13 bases separating them. Germline CDR1 and CDR2: SGHTA and FQGTGA. Study-level points and caveats: Apart from CMV serostatus, no immune exposure information was available.

Turning to this clone: What it binds is not known.

Sequencing input: PBMCs. This receptor was obtained from a man aged 40-55 years in good health and CMV-seropositive. This chain joins TRBV7-3 and TRBJ2-1; possible D gene TRBD2, 6 bases. CDR3 in amino acids: CASSSGTWTNEQFF. CDR3 nucleotides: TGTGCCAGCAGCTCTGGGACTTGGACCAATGAGCAGTTCTTC.